This T cell receptor (beta chain) comes out of a study of OX40 agonist ivuxolimab in advanced cancers. Method: immunoSEQ multiplex PCR; TCRdb's copy keeps in-frame clones and lacks some. This sample carries about 76,000 clones, roughly 90% of them seen once, and the ten largest clones take about 1%. The sample was CD4+ or CD8+ T cells sorted from blood, taken in a trial of the OX40 agonist ivuxolimab. This sequence originates from an adult with an advanced solid tumor such as melanoma, head and neck, liver or kidney cancer.

CDR3 in DNA: TGTGCCAGCAGCTTCGGGGGCGGGAGTAGATACAATGAGCAGTTCTTC. It specifies CASSFGGGSRYNEQFF. This chain joins TRBV5-6 and TRBJ2-1; D is perhaps TRBD2 (7 bases). Per the germline V gene, CDR1 is SGHDT and CDR2 is YYEEEE. The CDR3 totals 16 residues. V was cut by 2 bases and J by 4 bases, with 16 bases left in between.